This paragraph reports one T cell receptor (beta chain). Antigen specificity is unknown. Looked up from germline, CDR1 is SGHRS and CDR2 is YFSETQ. This CDR3 is built from 16 residues. The V gene lost 4 bases and the J gene lost 1 base, with 12 bases spanning the gap. This record comes from a study of response to subunit inactivated influenza vaccine. Overall study findings and caveats: Authors suggested each seasonal flu vaccination may recruit only limited numbers of new T cells.

TCRdb re-derived calls from the RT-PCR reads in MiXCR, one entry per CDR3 protein. The sample consists of around 250,000 distinct CDR3 sequences, more than 10% of them appearing once. The J gene is TRBJ2-6, the V gene TRBV5-1; D is unclear. The clonotype comes from a man in his fifties or sixties who received an inactivated influenza vaccine. Sequenced material: non-naive T cells sorted from PBMCs, taken 14 to 15 days before vaccination. CDR3 protein: CASSPEPGSGANVLTF. CDR3 sequence (DNA): TGCGCCAGCAGCCCGGAACCGGGTTCTGGGGCCAACGTCCTGACTTTC.